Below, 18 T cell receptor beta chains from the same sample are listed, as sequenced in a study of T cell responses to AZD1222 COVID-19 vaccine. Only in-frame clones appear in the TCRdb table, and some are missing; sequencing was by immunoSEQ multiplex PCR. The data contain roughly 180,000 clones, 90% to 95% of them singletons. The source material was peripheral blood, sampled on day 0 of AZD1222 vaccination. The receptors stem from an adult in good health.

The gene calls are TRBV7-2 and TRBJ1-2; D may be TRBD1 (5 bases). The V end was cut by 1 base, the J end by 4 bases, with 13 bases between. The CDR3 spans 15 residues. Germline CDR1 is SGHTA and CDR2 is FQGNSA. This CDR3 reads CASSLGLPGVYGYTF. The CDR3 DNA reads TGTGCCAGCAGCTTAGGTCTTCCGGGGGTCTATGGCTACACCTTC.

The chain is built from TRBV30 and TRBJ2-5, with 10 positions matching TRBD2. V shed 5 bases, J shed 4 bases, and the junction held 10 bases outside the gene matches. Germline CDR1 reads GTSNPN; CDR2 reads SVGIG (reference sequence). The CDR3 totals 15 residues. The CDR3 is CAWAGTSAPGETQYF. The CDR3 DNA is TGTGCCTGGGCCGGGACTAGCGCCCCTGGAGAGACCCAGTACTTC.

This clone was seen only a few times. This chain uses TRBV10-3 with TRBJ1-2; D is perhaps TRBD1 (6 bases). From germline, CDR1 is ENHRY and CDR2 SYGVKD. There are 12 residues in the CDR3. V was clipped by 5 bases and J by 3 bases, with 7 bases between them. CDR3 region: CAISRTDYGYTF. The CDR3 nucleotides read TGTGCCATCAGTCGGACAGACTATGGCTACACCTTC.

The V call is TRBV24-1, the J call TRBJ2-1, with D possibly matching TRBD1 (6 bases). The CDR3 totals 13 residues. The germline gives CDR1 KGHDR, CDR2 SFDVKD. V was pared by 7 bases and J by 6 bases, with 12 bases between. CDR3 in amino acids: CATRGQTFNEQFF. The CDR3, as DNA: TGTGCCACCAGGGGACAAACTTTCAATGAGCAGTTCTTC.

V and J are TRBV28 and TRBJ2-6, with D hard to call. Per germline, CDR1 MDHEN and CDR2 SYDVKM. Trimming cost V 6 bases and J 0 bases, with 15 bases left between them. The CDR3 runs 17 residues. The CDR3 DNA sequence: TGTGCCAGCAGCTCACATGGGTTTAGCTCTGGGGCCAACGTCCTGACTTTC. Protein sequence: CASSSHGFSSGANVLTF.

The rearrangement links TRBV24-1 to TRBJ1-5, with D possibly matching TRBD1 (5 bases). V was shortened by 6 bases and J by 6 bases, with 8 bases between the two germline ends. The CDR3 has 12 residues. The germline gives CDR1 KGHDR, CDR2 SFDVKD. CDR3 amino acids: CATSWGPQPQHF. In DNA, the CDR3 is TGTGCCACCAGTTGGGGACCTCAGCCCCAGCATTTT.

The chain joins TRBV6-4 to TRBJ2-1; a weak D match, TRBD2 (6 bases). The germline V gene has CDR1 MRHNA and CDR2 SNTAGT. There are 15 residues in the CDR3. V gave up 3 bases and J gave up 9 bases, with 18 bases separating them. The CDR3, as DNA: TGTGCCAGCAGTGAACCGGGACTTTCCAAGAGTGAGCAGTTCTTC. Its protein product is CASSEPGLSKSEQFF.

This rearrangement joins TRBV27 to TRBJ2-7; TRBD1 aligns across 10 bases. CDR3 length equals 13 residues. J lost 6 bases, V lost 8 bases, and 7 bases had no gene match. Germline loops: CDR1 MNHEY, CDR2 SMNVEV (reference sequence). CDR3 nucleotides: TGTGCCAGCGTCAGGACAGGGGGTCGCGAGCAGTACTTC. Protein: CASVRTGGREQYF.

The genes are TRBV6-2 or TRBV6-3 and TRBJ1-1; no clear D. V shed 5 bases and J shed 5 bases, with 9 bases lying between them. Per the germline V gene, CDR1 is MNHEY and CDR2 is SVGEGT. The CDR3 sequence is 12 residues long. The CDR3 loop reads CASSDPSTEAFF. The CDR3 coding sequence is TGTGCCAGCAGTGACCCATCTACTGAAGCTTTCTTT.

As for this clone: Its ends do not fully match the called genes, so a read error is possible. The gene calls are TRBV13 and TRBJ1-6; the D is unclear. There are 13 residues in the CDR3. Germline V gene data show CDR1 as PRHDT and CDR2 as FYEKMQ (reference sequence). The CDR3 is CASSVGGGSPLHF. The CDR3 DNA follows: TGTGCCAGCAGCGTAGGCGGAGGGTCACCCCTCCACTTT. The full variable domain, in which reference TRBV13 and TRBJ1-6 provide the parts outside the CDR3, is AAGVIQSPRHLIKEKRETATLKCYPIPRHDTVYWYQQGPGQDPQFLISFYEKMQSDKGSIPDRFSAQQFSDYHSELNMSSLELGDSALYFCASSVGGGSPLHFGNGTRLTVT.

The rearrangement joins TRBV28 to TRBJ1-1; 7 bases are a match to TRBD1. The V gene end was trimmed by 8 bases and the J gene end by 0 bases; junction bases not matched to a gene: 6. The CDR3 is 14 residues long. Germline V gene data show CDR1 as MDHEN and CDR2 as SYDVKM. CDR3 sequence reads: CASDRQGLNTEAFF. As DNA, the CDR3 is TGTGCCAGCGACCGACAGGGCCTGAACACTGAAGCTTTCTTT.

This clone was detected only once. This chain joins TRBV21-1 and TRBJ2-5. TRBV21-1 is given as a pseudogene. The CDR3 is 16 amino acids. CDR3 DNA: TGTGCCAGCACCTTGAGAGGGGGACTTTACCAAGAGACCCAGTACTTC. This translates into CASTLRGGLYQETQYF.

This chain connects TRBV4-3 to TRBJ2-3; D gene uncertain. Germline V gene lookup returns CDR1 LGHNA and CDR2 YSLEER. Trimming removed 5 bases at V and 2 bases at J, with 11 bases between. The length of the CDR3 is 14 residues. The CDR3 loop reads CASSYLGYTDTQYF. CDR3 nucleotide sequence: TGCGCCAGCAGCTACCTAGGTTACACAGATACGCAGTATTTT.

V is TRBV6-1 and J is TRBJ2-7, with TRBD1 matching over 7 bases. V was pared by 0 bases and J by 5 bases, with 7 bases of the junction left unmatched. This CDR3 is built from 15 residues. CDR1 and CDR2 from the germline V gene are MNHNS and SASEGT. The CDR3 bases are TGTGCCAGCAGTGAAGCGCTTAGGGGGCAGGACGAGCAGTACTTC. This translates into CASSEALRGQDEQYF.

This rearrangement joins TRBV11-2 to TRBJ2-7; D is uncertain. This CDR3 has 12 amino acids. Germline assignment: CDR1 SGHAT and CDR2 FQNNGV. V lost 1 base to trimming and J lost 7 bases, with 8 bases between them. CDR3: CASSLGAGEQYF. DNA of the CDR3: TGTGCCAGCAGCTTAGGAGCCGGGGAGCAGTACTTC.

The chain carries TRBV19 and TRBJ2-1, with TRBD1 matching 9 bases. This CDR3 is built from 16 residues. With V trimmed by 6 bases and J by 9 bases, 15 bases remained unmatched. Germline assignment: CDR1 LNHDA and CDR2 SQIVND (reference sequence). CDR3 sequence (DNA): TGTGCCAGTAGGCTTCTTGTGGGACAGGGATTGGGTGAGCAGTTCTTC. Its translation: CASRLLVGQGLGEQFF.

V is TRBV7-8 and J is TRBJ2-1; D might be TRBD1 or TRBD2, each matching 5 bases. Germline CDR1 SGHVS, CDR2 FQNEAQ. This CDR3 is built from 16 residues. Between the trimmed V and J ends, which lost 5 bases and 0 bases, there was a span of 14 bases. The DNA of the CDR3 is TGTGCCAGCAGCCCAGCGGACACGAGCTCCTACAATGAGCAGTTCTTC. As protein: CASSPADTSSYNEQFF. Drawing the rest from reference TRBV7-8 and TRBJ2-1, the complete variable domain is GAGVSQSPRYKVAKRGQDVALRCDPISGHVSLFWYQQALGQGPEFLTYFQNEAQLDKSGLPSDRFFAERPEGSVSTLKIQRTQQEDSAVYLCASSPADTSSYNEQFFGPGTRLTVL.

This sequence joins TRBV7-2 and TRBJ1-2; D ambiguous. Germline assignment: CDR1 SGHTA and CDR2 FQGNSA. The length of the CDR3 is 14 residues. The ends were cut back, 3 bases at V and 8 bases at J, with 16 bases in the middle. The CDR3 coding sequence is TGTGCCAGCAGCTTGAGCAGTCAGTCGCTCGGCTACACCTTC. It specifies CASSLSSQSLGYTF. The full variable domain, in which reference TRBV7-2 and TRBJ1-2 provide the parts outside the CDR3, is GAGVSQSPSNKVTEKGKDVELRCDPISGHTALYWYRQSLGQGLEFLIYFQGNSAPDKSGLPSDRFSAERTGGSVSTLTIQRTQQEDSAVYLCASSLSSQSLGYTFGSGTRLTVV.